This TCR beta chain stems from a study of T-cell memory formation after mild COVID-19. Study in general: The TCR clusters were mostly specific to one donor.

The study's findings and limits: In pre-infection memory, a portion of responding clones appeared, which suggested that cross-reactive memory joined.

Trimming removed 9 bases at V and 4 bases at J, with 9 bases between. This CDR3 spans 11 amino acids. Notes on this clonotype: What it binds is not known.

TCR alpha and TCR beta cDNA libraries carrying sample barcodes and UMIs were produced by 5'RACE using constant-segment primers. MiXCR, applied by TCRdb to the 5' RACE reads, yields one record per CDR3 protein. The repertoire has around 320,000 distinct CDR3 sequences, approximately 27% of them found once; the top ten carry approximately 13%. This TCR was recovered from an adult woman who had mild COVID-19 (a few samples of this study predate the infection). Cell type and time point are not known. The chain links TRBV12-3 or TRBV12-4 to TRBJ1-2; maybe TRBD1 (5 bases). Sample: PBMCs or a T cell subset sorted from them (not recorded which). The CDR3 loop is CASHQGYGYTF. In DNA, the CDR3 is TGTGCCAGTCATCAGGGCTATGGCTACACCTTC.